The 25 T cell receptor beta chains in this list originate from one sample, sequenced in a study of blood T cell repertoires in COVID-19. Method: immunoSEQ multiplex PCR; TCRdb's copy keeps in-frame clones and lacks some. The top ten hold roughly 8% of the sample, which has over 400,000 clones, more than 85% seen once. Sequenced sample: PBMCs or T cells enriched from blood (not recorded which). These receptors were taken from an older woman who had recovered from COVID-19.

The V and J genes are TRBV7-9 and TRBJ2-3, with 12 positions matching TRBD2. This CDR3 contains 19 residues. Germline values: CDR1 SEHNR, CDR2 FQNEAQ (reference sequence). The J segment lost 0 bases and the V segment lost 5 bases, leaving 12 bases of the junction unmatched. CDR3 in DNA: TGTGCCAGCAGCCCCTTCGCCGGACTAGCGGGGATTAGCACAGATACGCAGTATTTT. This codes for CASSPFAGLAGISTDTQYF.

This clone was counted a single time. The chain has TRBV7-9 and TRBJ2-4, with TRBD2 matching 9 bases. Germline CDR1 is SEHNR and CDR2 is FQNEAQ (reference sequence). The CDR3 is 15 amino acids. Germline trimming cut 5 bases from V and 5 bases from J; bases unmatched to any gene: 7. The CDR3 DNA sequence: TGTGCCAGCAGCCCAAGCGGGGGGCCCCAAAACATTCAGTACTTC. Protein product: CASSPSGGPQNIQYF. The complete variable domain, with remaining parts taken from reference TRBV7-9 and TRBJ2-4, reads DTGVSQNPRHKITKRGQNVTFRCDPISEHNRLYWYRQTLGQGPEFLTYFQNEAQLEKSRLLSDRFSAERPKGSFSTLEIQRTEQGDSAMYLCASSPSGGPQNIQYFGAGTRLSVL.

The CDR3 is CASSENRGNTEAFF. Here the CDR3 DNA reads TGCGCCAGCAGTGAGAACAGGGGGAACACTGAAGCTTTCTTT. The chain has TRBV10-2 and TRBJ1-1; 7 bases line up with TRBD1. The V segment lost 2 bases and the J segment 1 base; nucleotides outside the gene matches: 1. CDR1 is WSHSY and CDR2 is SAAADI in the germline V gene. CDR3 length equals 14 residues.

A few counts support this clone. The chain uses TRBV11-3 and TRBJ1-6, with 7 positions matching TRBD1. This CDR3 contains 14 residues. V lost 0 bases, J lost 7 bases, and 0 bases stayed unmatched. Per the germline V gene, CDR1 is SGHNT and CDR2 is YENEEA. Here the CDR3 DNA reads TGTGCCAGCAGCTTAGACAGGGGGAATTCACCCCTCCACTTT. As protein: CASSLDRGNSPLHF.

The gene calls are TRBV24-1 and TRBJ1-2, with TRBD1 identical over 7 bases. V shed 4 bases, J shed 6 bases, and the junction held 1 base outside the gene matches. Germline V lookup: CDR1 KGHDR, CDR2 SFDVKD. This CDR3 contains 12 residues. The CDR3 sequence is CATSEGGHGYTF. The CDR3 nucleotides read TGTGCCACCAGTGAAGGGGGCCATGGCTACACCTTC.

The V gene is TRBV5-6, the J gene TRBJ2-1, with D possibly matching TRBD2 (7 bases). CDR1 and CDR2 from the germline V gene are SGHDT and YYEEEE. This CDR3 region has 14 residues. V dropped 6 bases and J dropped 5 bases, with 15 bases sitting between them. The CDR3 protein is CASIPGGRDNEQFF. Here the CDR3 DNA reads TGTGCCAGCATCCCGGGGGGCCGTGACAATGAGCAGTTCTTC. Full variable domain (missing parts from reference TRBV5-6 and TRBJ2-1): DAGVTQSPTHLIKTRGQQVTLRCSPKSGHDTVSWYQQALGQGPQFIFQYYEEEERQRGNFPDRFSGHQFPNYSSELNVNALLLGDSALYLCASIPGGRDNEQFFGPGTRLTVL.

In DNA, the CDR3 is TGTGCCAGCAGCAGGGCGAACACTGAAGCTTTCTTT. This sequence encodes CASSRANTEAFF. This rearrangement joins TRBV6-6 to TRBJ1-1; D is perhaps TRBD1 (5 bases). Per the germline V gene, CDR1 is MNHNY and CDR2 is SVGAGI (reference sequence). The CDR3 length is 12 residues. V was pared by 6 bases and J by 1 base, with 6 bases between.

CDR3 loop: CSVLRGLGTEAFF. CDR3 sequence (DNA): TGCAGCGTCCTCAGAGGTTTGGGCACTGAAGCTTTCTTT. The chain employs TRBV29-1 and TRBJ1-1; D call uncertain. V lost 6 bases and J lost 4, with 15 bases in between. CDR1 and CDR2 (germline): SQVTM, ANQGSEA. The CDR3 loop spans 13 amino acids. Variable domain in full (rest from reference TRBV29-1 and TRBJ1-1): SAVISQKPSRDICQRGTSLTIQCQVDSQVTMMFWYRQQPGQSLTLIATANQGSEATYESGFVIDKFPISRPNLTFSTLTVSNMSPEDSSIYLCSVLRGLGTEAFFGQGTRLTVV.

This chain links TRBV5-1 with TRBJ1-1, with D possibly matching TRBD1 (6 bases). Trimming took off 3 bases at V and 5 bases at J, with 14 bases between the two ends. Germline CDR1 is SGHRS and CDR2 is YFSETQ. The CDR3 is 14 amino acids. CDR3 coding DNA: TGCGCCAGCAGCTATCAGGGGTGGGGAACTGAAGCTTTCTTT. Amino acid sequence: CASSYQGWGTEAFF.

This rearrangement joins TRBV11-2 to TRBJ1-2, with D uncertain. V lost 2 bases and J 1 base, leaving 11 bases between the germline ends. The CDR3 spans 15 residues. The V gene's germline CDR1 is SGHAT and CDR2 FQNNGV. CDR3 DNA sequence: TGTGCCAGCAGCTTAAGCGGTGGCAGTAACTATGGCTACACCTTC. Amino acid sequence: CASSLSGGSNYGYTF.

The chain carries TRBV5-1 and TRBJ2-3; no clear D. V shed 4 bases and J shed 6 bases, with 9 bases lying between them. The V gene's germline CDR1 is SGHRS and CDR2 YFSETQ. The CDR3 is made up of 12 amino acids. This CDR3 reads CASSPQSDTQYF. The CDR3 bases are TGCGCCAGCAGCCCGCAGTCGGATACGCAGTATTTT.

The chain employs TRBV18 and TRBJ2-1; 10 positions match TRBD2. Losses at the gene ends were 4 bases for V and 2 bases for J; bases not matched to a gene: 2. Germline loops: CDR1 KGHSH, CDR2 LQKENI. The CDR3 is 15 residues long. CDR3 sequence: CASSLAGGTYNEQFF. Here the CDR3 DNA reads TGTGCCAGCTCACTAGCGGGGGGCACCTACAATGAGCAGTTCTTC.

Regarding this clone: The sample has other DNA sequences that encode this CDR3 too. The rearrangement uses TRBV5-5 and TRBJ2-7; TRBD1 agrees at 8 bases. The CDR3 is made up of 14 amino acids. Trimming took 0 bases from V and 2 from J; bases not matched to a gene: 1. Per germline, CDR1 SGHKS and CDR2 YYEKEE (reference sequence). The CDR3 region is CASSLGQGPYEQYF. The CDR3 nucleotides are TGTGCCAGCAGCTTGGGACAGGGGCCCTACGAGCAGTACTTC.

This clone was recorded once. This chain connects TRBV3-1 (or the pseudogene TRBV3-2) to TRBJ1-3, with 7 bases identical to TRBD1. Germline V gives CDR1 LGHDT, CDR2 YNNKEL (reference sequence). V shed 5 bases and J 3 bases; nucleotides not matched to a gene: 7. The CDR3 sequence is 15 residues long. The CDR3 nucleotides are TGTGCCAGCAGCTATGGGACAGCGAGTGGAAACACCATATATTTT. Protein product: CASSYGTASGNTIYF.

V usage is TRBV18 and J usage is TRBJ1-5; the D gene is possibly TRBD1 (6 bases). Germline assignment: CDR1 KGHSH and CDR2 LQKENI. The CDR3 sequence is 13 residues long. V was cut by 5 bases and J by 6 bases, with 11 bases left in between. CDR3 in DNA: TGTGCCAGCTCAGAGGGGGGGTTTCAGCCCCAGCATTTT. It translates to CASSEGGFQPQHF.

This sequence joins TRBV20-1 and TRBJ1-2, with a possible D match to TRBD1 (5 bases). V was trimmed by 6 bases and J by 4 bases, leaving 9 bases between them. The CDR3 runs 11 residues. Germline V gives CDR1 DFQATT, CDR2 SNEGSKA (reference sequence). CDR3 residues: CSAAGGYGYTF. In DNA form, the CDR3 reads TGCAGTGCCGCGGGGGGCTATGGCTACACCTTC.

The count of this clone is one. The chain joins TRBV29-1 to TRBJ1-2; 7 bases line up with TRBD1. The CDR3 loop spans 12 amino acids. The V gene end was trimmed by 6 bases and the J gene end by 4 bases; junction bases not matched to a gene: 5. Per germline, CDR1 SQVTM and CDR2 ANQGSEA. CDR3 sequence: CSVEDRFYGYTF. The CDR3 DNA sequence: TGCAGCGTGGAGGACAGGTTCTATGGCTACACCTTC.

As to this clone: Distinct nucleotide sequences in the sample also encode this CDR3. The gene calls are TRBV7-8 and TRBJ1-2; tentative D call: TRBD1 (5 bases). The germline V and J ends were trimmed by 6 bases and 2 bases, with 10 bases remaining between them. CDR3 size: 13 residues. The germline V gene has CDR1 SGHVS and CDR2 FQNEAQ. CDR3 coding DNA: TGTGCCAGCAGTTTGGGGGGAAACTATGGCTACACCTTC. It translates to CASSLGGNYGYTF. Filled out from reference TRBV7-8 and TRBJ1-2, the complete variable domain reads GAGVSQSPRYKVAKRGQDVALRCDPISGHVSLFWYQQALGQGPEFLTYFQNEAQLDKSGLPSDRFFAERPEGSVSTLKIQRTQQEDSAVYLCASSLGGNYGYTFGSGTRLTVV.

The V and J genes are TRBV13 and TRBJ2-7, with D perhaps TRBD1 (5 bases). The germline V gene encodes CDR1 PRHDT and CDR2 FYEKMQ (reference sequence). CDR3 length equals 14 residues. Deletions cut 5 bases from V and 6 bases from J, with 17 bases between. Written as DNA, the CDR3 is TGTGCCAGCAGCGTAAGCAGGGTTCTTAGCGAGCAGTACTTC. This sequence encodes CASSVSRVLSEQYF.

This clone appeared a single time. This chain joins TRBV12-3 or TRBV12-4 and TRBJ2-7; weak D call: TRBD2 (6 bases). V lost 1 base and J lost 6, with 7 bases in between. The CDR3 consists of 12 residues. CDR3 loop: CASSLGRAEQYV. The CDR3 nucleotides are TGTGCCAGCAGTTTAGGGAGGGCCGAGCAGTACGTC.

The rearrangement links TRBV2 to TRBJ2-5; 9 bases line up with TRBD2. In germline, CDR1 is SNHLY, CDR2 FYNNEI. This CDR3 contains 14 residues. V gave up 6 bases and J gave up 5 bases; unmatched junction bases: 7. As DNA, the CDR3 is TGTGCCAGCAGGGGGACTAGCAAAGGGGAGACCCAGTACTTC. It translates to CASRGTSKGETQYF.

This rearrangement joins TRBV2 to TRBJ2-7; the D gene is possibly TRBD1 (7 bases). Germline V CDR1 and CDR2: SNHLY, FYNNEI. This CDR3 has 12 amino acids. V shed 8 bases and J shed 6 bases, with 14 bases lying between them. CDR3 protein: CASVDRRGEQYF. The CDR3 DNA reads as TGTGCCAGCGTGGACAGGAGGGGCGAGCAGTACTTC.

The chain recombines TRBV6-5 with TRBJ1-2; 7 positions match TRBD1. The CDR3 has 14 amino acids. CDR1 is MNHEY and CDR2 is SVGAGI in the germline V gene. J gave up 3 bases and V 6 bases, and 7 bases lay outside the gene matches. The CDR3 spells CASRWADRDYGYTF. The CDR3 DNA reads as TGTGCCAGCAGGTGGGCCGACAGGGACTATGGCTACACCTTC.

The rearrangement joins TRBV2 to TRBJ1-2; the match to TRBD1 covers 8 bases. The germline gives CDR1 SNHLY, CDR2 FYNNEI. J was trimmed by 2 bases and V by 3 bases; bases with no gene match: 5. The CDR3 sequence is 15 residues long. CDR3 in DNA: TGTGCCAGCAGTGACCGGACAGGGAGGAACTATGGCTACACCTTC. It specifies CASSDRTGRNYGYTF.

The rearrangement links TRBV30 to TRBJ1-2; unclear D gene. This CDR3 spans 13 amino acids. Germline-derived CDR1 and CDR2 are GTSNPN and SVGIG (reference sequence). V was trimmed by 8 bases and J by 2 bases, leaving 15 bases between them. The CDR3 protein is CALQVRGNYGYTF. The CDR3 DNA reads TGTGCCCTACAAGTACGAGGGAACTATGGCTACACCTTC. Full variable domain (missing parts from reference TRBV30 and TRBJ1-2): SQTIHQWPATLVQPVGSPLSLECTVEGTSNPNLYWYRQAAGRGLQLLFYSVGIGQISSEVPQNLSASRPQDRQFILSSKKLLLSDSGFYLCALQVRGNYGYTFGSGTRLTVV.